This T cell receptor beta chain was sequenced during a study of blood T cell repertoires in COVID-19. Looking at the study overall: Researchers got acute and convalescent COVID-19 samples from the United States, Italy and Spain.

CDR1 and CDR2 (germline): MNHEY, SMNVEV (reference sequence). The CDR3 has 15 residues. V lost 7 bases and J lost 6; bases outside the gene matches: 13. This table comes from immunoSEQ multiplex PCR, and its TCRdb copy is limited to in-frame clones, with some not included. The sample lists about 140,000 clones, under 85% occurring once. This clone has a single count. Sequencing was done on a sample of peripheral blood. This chain joins TRBV27 and TRBJ2-7; 9 bases are shared with TRBD1. This TCR derives from a man aged 50 to 59 with active or convalescent COVID-19. CDR3: CASNQMPGQGREQYF. CDR3 nucleotides: TGTGCCAGCAACCAAATGCCGGGACAGGGTCGCGAGCAGTACTTC.